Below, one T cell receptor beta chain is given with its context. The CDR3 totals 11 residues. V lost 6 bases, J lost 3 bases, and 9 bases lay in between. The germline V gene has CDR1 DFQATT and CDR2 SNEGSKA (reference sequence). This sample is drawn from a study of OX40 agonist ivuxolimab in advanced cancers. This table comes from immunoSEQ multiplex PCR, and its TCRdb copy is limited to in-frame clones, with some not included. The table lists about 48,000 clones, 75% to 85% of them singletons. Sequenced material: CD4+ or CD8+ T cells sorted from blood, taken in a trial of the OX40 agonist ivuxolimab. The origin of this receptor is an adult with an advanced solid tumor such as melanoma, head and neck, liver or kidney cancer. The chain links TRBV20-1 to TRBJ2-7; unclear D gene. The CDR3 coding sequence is TGCAGTGCCCCGGACCGCTACGAGCAGTACTTC. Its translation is CSAPDRYEQYF.